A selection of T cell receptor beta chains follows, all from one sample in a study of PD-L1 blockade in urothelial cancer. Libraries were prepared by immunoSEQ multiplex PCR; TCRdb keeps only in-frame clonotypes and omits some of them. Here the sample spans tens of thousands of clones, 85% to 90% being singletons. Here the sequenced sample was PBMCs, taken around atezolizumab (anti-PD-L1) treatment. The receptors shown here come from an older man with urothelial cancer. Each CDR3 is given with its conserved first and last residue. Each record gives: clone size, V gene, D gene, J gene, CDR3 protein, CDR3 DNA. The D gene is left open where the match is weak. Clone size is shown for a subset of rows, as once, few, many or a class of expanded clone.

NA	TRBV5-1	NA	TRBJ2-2	CASSLGLSTGELFF	TGCGCCAGCAGCCTGGGATTGAGCACCGGGGAGCTGTTTTTT
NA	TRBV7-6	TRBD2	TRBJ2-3	CASSPGGDTQYF	TGTGCCAGCAGCCCGGGGGGGGATACGCAGTATTTT
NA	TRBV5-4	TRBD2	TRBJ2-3	CASSSKRGSTDTQYF	TGTGCCAGCAGCTCTAAGCGGGGGTCCACAGATACGCAGTATTTT
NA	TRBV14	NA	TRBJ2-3	CASSQDWPQTDTQYF	TGTGCCAGCAGCCAAGATTGGCCTCAGACAGATACGCAGTATTTT
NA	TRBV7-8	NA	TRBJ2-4	CASNTRSRIAKNIQYF	TGTGCCAGTAATACAAGGAGTCGAATAGCCAAAAACATTCAGTACTTC
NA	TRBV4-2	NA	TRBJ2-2	CASSLKGPLGGTGELFF	TGTGCCAGCAGCCTGAAGGGCCCGTTGGGAGGCACCGGGGAGCTGTTTTTT
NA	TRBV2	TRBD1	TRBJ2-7	CASSTGTAYEQYF	TGTGCCAGCAGTACCGGGACAGCCTACGAGCAGTACTTC
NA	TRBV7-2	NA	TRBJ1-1	CASSPPQGATEAFF	TGTGCCAGCAGCCCACCACAGGGAGCCACTGAAGCTTTCTTT
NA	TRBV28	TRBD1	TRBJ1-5	CASSREPGRGLYQPQHF	TGTGCCAGCAGTCGCGAACCGGGCAGGGGGCTTTATCAGCCCCAGCATTTT
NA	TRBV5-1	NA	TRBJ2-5	CASSLAYRGGGETQYF	TGCGCCAGCAGCTTGGCTTACCGAGGGGGGGGAGAGACCCAGTACTTC
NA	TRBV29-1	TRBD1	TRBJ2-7	CSVLGQGYYEQYF	TGCAGCGTTCTGGGACAGGGGTACTACGAGCAGTACTTC
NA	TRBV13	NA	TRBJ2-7	CASSPDSSYEQYF	TGTGCCAGCAGCCCAGACAGCTCCTACGAGCAGTACTTC
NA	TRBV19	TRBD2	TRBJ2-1	CASKALAGGGQFF	TGTGCCAGTAAGGCACTAGCGGGAGGGGGGCAGTTCTTC
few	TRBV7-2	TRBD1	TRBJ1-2	CASSLDNRGGNGYTF	TGTGCCAGCAGCTTAGACAACAGGGGCGGGAATGGCTACACCTTC
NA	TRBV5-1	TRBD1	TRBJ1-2	CASSSGTGDLRGYTF	TGCGCCAGCAGCTCCGGGACAGGGGACCTAAGGGGCTACACCTTC
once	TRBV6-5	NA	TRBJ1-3	CASSYFPLDSGNTIYF	TGTGCCAGCAGTTACTTTCCGCTGGACAGTGGAAACACCATATATTTT
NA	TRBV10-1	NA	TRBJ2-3	CASSDIAGTDTQYF	TGCGCCAGCAGTGATATAGCGGGCACAGATACGCAGTATTTT
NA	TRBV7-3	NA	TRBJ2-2	CASSLLATTGELFF	TGTGCCAGCAGCTTGCTAGCGACCACCGGGGAGCTGTTTTTT
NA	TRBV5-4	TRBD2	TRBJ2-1	CASSWSGRANEQFF	TGTGCCAGCAGCTGGAGCGGGAGGGCCAATGAGCAGTTCTTC
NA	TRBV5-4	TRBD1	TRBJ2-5	CASSPKDREAEETQYF	TGTGCCAGCAGCCCTAAGGACAGGGAGGCAGAAGAGACCCAGTACTTC
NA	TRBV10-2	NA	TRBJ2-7	CASTLGASYEQYF	TGCGCCAGCACTTTGGGGGCCTCCTACGAGCAGTACTTC
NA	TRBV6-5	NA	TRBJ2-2	CASSLIVGGELFF	TGTGCCAGCAGCTTGATTGTCGGCGGGGAGCTGTTTTTT
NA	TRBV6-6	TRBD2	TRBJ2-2	CASQSAGENTGELFF	TGTGCCAGCCAGTCCGCGGGAGAGAACACCGGGGAGCTGTTTTTT
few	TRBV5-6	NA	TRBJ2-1	CASSLVLHNEQFF	TGTGCCAGCAGCTTGGTACTTCACAATGAGCAGTTCTTC
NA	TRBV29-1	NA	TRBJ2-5	CSVGRGPGQETQYF	TGCAGCGTTGGGAGGGGGCCAGGCCAAGAGACCCAGTACTTC
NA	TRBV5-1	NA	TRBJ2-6	CASSFLPGQGSGANVLTF	TGCGCCAGCAGCTTTTTGCCGGGACAAGGCTCTGGGGCCAACGTCCTGACTTTC
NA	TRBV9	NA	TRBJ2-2	CASSRGLGVGELFF	TGTGCCAGCAGCAGGGGACTGGGTGTCGGGGAGCTGTTTTTT
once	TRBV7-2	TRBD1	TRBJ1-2	CASSPGQGLGYTF	TGTGCCAGCAGCCCAGGACAGGGTCTTGGCTACACCTTC
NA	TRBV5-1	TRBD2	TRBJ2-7	CASSLVPGLAGERAYEQYF	TGCGCCAGCAGCTTAGTCCCGGGACTAGCGGGAGAGAGGGCCTACGAGCAGTACTTC
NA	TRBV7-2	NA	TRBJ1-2	CASSLGGANYGYTF	TGTGCCAGCAGCTTAGGGGGGGCTAACTATGGCTACACCTTC
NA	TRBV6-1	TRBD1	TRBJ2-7	CASIPGTGSYEQYF	TGTGCCAGCATCCCCGGGACAGGCTCCTACGAGCAGTACTTC
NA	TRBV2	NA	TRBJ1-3	CASRQASGNTIYF	TGTGCCAGCAGGCAGGCCTCTGGAAACACCATATATTTT
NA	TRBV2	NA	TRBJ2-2	CASRTPPGWELFF	TGTGCCAGCAGAACACCTCCAGGGTGGGAGCTGTTTTTT
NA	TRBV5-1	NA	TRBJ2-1	CASSLDLRGAPNNEQFF	TGCGCCAGCAGCTTGGACTTACGGGGGGCCCCTAACAATGAGCAGTTCTTC
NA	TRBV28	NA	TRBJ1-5	CASSLLGGGNSNQPQHF	TGTGCCAGCAGTTTATTGGGGGGTGGGAACAGCAATCAGCCCCAGCATTTT
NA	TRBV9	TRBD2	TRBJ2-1	CASSVKAGGLTYNEQFF	TGTGCCAGCAGCGTAAAAGCGGGAGGGCTTACCTACAATGAGCAGTTCTTC
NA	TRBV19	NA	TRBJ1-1	CASSIPQTAGTEAFF	TGTGCCAGTAGTATACCCCAAACCGCGGGGACTGAAGCTTTCTTT
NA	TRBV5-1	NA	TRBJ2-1	CASSSSLGQSSYNEQFF	TGCGCCAGCAGCTCTTCCCTGGGACAAAGCTCCTACAATGAGCAGTTCTTC
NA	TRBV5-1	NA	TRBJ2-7	CASSLEGRGYEQYF	TGCGCCAGCAGCTTGGAGGGGAGGGGGTACGAGCAGTACTTC
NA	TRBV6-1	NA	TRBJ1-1	CASIMGLLNTEAFF	TGTGCCAGCATTATGGGACTCTTGAACACTGAAGCTTTCTTT
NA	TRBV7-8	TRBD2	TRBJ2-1	CASSPWGGSGSIRNEQFF	TGTGCCAGCAGCCCCTGGGGTGGTAGCGGGAGTATTAGAAATGAGCAGTTCTTC
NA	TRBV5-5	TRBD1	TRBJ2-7	CASTPTGGSYEQYF	TGTGCCAGCACCCCGACAGGGGGTTCGTACGAGCAGTACTTC
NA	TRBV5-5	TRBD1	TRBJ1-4	CASSAGQGLANEKLFF	TGTGCCAGCAGCGCGGGACAGGGACTCGCTAATGAAAAACTGTTTTTT
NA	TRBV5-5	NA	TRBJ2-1	CASSFPSSYNEQFF	TGTGCCAGCAGCTTTCCGAGCTCCTACAATGAGCAGTTCTTC
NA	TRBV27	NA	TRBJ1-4	CASSYRGSSNEKLFF	TGTGCCAGCAGTTACCGGGGGTCATCTAATGAAAAACTGTTTTTT
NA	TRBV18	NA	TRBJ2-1	CASSPRTDNEQFF	TGTGCCAGCTCACCACGGACAGACAATGAGCAGTTCTTC
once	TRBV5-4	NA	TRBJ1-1	CASSYDNTGFTEAFF	TGTGCCAGCAGTTATGATAATACAGGGTTCACTGAAGCTTTCTTT
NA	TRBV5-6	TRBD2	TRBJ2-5	CASSFQGGETQYF	TGTGCCAGCAGCTTCCAGGGAGGGGAGACCCAGTACTTC